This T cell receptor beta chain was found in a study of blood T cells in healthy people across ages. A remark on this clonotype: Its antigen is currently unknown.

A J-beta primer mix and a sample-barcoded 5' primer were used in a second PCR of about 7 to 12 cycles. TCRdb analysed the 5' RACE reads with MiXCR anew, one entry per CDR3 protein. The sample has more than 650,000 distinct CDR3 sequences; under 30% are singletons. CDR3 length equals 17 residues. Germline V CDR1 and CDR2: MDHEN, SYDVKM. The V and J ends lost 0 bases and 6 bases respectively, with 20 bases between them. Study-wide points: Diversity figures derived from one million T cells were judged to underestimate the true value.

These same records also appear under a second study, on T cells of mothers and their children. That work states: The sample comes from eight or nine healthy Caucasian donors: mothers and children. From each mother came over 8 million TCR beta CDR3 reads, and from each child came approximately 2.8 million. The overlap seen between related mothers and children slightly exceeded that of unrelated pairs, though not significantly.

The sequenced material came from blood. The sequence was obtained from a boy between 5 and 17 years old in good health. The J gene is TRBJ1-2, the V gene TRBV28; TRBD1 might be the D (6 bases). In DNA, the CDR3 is TGTGCCAGCAGTTTATGGGGGGGCCGACAGGATACGAATGGCTACACCTTC. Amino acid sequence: CASSLWGGRQDTNGYTF.